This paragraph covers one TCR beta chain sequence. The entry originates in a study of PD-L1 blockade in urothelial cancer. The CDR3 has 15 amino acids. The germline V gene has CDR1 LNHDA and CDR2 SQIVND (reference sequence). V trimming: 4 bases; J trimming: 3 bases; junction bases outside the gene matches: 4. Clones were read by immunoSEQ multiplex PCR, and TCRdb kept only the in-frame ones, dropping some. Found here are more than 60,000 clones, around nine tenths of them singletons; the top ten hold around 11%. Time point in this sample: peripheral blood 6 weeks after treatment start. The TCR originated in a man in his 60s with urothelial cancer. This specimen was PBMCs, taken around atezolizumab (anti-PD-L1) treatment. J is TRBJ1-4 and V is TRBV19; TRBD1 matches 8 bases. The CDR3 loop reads CASSTAGGPNEKLFF. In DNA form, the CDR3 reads TGTGCCAGTAGTACCGCAGGGGGCCCTAATGAAAAACTGTTTTTT.